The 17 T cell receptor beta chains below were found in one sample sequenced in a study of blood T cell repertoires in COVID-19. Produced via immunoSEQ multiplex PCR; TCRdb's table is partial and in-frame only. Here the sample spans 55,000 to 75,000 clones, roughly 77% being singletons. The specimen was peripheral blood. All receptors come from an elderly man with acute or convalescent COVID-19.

The CDR3 nucleotides are TGCGCCAGCAGTCGACAGGGGGTACGCTCCCTTAGCTATGGCTACACCTTC. Amino acids: CASSRQGVRSLSYGYTF. The rearrangement uses TRBV4-3 and TRBJ1-2; 9 bases are shared with TRBD1. Per the germline V gene, CDR1 is LGHNA and CDR2 is YSLEER. The trim removed 6 bases at V and 4 bases at J, leaving 15 bases unmatched. The CDR3 has 17 amino acids.

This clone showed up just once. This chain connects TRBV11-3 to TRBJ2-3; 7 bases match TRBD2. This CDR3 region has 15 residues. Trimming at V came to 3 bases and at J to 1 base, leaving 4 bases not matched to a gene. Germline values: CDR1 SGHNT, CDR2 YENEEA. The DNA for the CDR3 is TGTGCCAGCAGCTTTGGGCTAGCGGGCACAGATACGCAGTATTTT. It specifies CASSFGLAGTDTQYF.

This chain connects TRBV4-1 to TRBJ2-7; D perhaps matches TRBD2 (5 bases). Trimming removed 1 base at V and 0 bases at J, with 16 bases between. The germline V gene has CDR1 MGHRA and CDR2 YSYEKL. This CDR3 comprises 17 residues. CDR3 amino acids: CASSQAPPGLSSYEQYF. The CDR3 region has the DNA TGCGCCAGCAGCCAAGCCCCTCCCGGACTCAGCTCCTACGAGCAGTACTTC.

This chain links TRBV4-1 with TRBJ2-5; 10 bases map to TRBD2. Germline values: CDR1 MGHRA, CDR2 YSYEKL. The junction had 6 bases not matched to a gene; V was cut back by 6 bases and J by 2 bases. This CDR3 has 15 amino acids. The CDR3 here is CASSSGGRRQETQYF. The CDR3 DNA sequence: TGCGCCAGCAGTAGCGGGGGGCGAAGGCAAGAGACCCAGTACTTC.

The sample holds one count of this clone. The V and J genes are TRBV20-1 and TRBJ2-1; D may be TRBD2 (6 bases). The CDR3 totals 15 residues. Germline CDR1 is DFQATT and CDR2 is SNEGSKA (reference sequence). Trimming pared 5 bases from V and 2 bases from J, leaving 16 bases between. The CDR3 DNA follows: TGCAGTGCTGGTGCACCGCGCGGGACCTACAATGAGCAGTTCTTC. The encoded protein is CSAGAPRGTYNEQFF.

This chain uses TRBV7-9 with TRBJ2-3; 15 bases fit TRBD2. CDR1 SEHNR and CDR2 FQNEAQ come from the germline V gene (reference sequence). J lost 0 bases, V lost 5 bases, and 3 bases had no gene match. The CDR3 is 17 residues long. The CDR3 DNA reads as TGTGCCAGCAGCGCCGGGACTAGCGGGGGGAGCACAGATACGCAGTATTTT. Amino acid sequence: CASSAGTSGGSTDTQYF.

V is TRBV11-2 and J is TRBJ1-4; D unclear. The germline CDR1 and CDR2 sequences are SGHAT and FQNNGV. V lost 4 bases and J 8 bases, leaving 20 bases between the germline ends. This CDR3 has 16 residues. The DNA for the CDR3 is TGTGCCAGCAGCTCTACCAGAGGTCAGAGGCGAGAAAAACTGTTTTTT. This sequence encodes CASSSTRGQRREKLFF.

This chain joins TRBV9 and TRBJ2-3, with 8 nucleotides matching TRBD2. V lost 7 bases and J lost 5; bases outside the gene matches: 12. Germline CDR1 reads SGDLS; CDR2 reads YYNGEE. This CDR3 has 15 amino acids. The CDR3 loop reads CASRTTGGLGDTQYF. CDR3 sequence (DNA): TGTGCCAGCCGCACGACGGGAGGGCTGGGAGATACGCAGTATTTT.

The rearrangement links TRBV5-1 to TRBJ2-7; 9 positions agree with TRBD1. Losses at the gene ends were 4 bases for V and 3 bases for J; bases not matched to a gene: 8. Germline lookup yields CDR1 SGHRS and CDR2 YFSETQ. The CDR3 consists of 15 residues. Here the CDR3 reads CASSREDRGNYEQYF. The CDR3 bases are TGCGCCAGCAGCCGAGAGGACAGGGGAAACTACGAGCAGTACTTC.

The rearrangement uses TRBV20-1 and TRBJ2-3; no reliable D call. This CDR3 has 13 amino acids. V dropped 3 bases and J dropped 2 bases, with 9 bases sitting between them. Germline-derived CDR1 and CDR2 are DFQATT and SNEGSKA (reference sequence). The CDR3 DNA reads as TGCAGTGCTAGTAAGGCGGCCACAGATACGCAGTATTTT. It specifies CSASKAATDTQYF.

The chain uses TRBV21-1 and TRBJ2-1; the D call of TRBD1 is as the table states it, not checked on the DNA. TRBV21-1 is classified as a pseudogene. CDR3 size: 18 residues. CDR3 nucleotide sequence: TGTGCCAGCAGCAAAGGAGTCGTACAGGGTCCCCCCTACAATGAGCAGTTCTTC. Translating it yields CASSKGVVQGPPYNEQFF.

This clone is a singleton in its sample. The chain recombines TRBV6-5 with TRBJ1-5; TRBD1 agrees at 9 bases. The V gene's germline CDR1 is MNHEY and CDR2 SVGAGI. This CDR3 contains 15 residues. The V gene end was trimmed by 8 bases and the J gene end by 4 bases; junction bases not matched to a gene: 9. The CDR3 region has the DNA TGTGCCAGCGGGATGGACAGGGGAGGAAATCAGCCCCAGCATTTT. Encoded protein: CASGMDRGGNQPQHF.

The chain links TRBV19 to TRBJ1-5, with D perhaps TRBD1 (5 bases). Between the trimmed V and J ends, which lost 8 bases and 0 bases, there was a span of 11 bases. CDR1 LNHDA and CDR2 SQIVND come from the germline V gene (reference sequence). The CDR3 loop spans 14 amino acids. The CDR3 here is CASGGTYSNQPQHF. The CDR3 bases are TGTGCCAGTGGGGGGACGTATAGCAATCAGCCCCAGCATTTT. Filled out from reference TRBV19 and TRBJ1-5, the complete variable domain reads DGGITQSPKYLFRKEGQNVTLSCEQNLNHDAMYWYRQDPGQGLRLIYYSQIVNDFQKGDIAEGYSVSREKKESFPLTVTSAQKNPTAFYLCASGGTYSNQPQHFGDGTRLSIL.

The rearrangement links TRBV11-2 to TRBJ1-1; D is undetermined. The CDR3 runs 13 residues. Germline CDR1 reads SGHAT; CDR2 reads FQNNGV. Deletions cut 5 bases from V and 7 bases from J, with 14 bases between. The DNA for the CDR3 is TGTGCCAGCAGCCCTGATATTGGCGGTGAAGCTTTCTTT. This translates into CASSPDIGGEAFF.

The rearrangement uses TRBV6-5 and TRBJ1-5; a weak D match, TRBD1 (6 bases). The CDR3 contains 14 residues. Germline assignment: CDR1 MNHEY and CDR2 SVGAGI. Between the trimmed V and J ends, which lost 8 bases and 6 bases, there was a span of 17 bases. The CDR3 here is CASVSNRVGQPQHF. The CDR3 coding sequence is TGTGCCAGCGTCAGTAACAGGGTAGGTCAGCCCCAGCATTTT.

This CDR3 reads CASSLGSGPGQETQYF. The DNA of the CDR3 is TGTGCCAGCAGCCTAGGGAGCGGGCCAGGGCAAGAGACCCAGTACTTC. The V gene is TRBV7-2, the J gene TRBJ2-5; a weak D match, TRBD2 (6 bases). The V end was cut by 5 bases, the J end by 2 bases, with 18 bases between. The germline V gene has CDR1 SGHTA and CDR2 FQGNSA. The CDR3 length is 16 residues.

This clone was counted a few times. The CDR3 nucleotides are TGTGCCAGCACCCCGAGGGGGGGCCGCGCGAACACTGAAGCTTTCTTT. Translating it yields CASTPRGGRANTEAFF. This chain links TRBV27 with TRBJ1-1; D possibly corresponds to TRBD1 (6 bases). In germline, CDR1 is MNHEY, CDR2 SMNVEV (reference sequence). There are 16 residues in the CDR3. The V end lost 7 bases, the J end lost 1 base, and 19 bases lay between the germline ends.